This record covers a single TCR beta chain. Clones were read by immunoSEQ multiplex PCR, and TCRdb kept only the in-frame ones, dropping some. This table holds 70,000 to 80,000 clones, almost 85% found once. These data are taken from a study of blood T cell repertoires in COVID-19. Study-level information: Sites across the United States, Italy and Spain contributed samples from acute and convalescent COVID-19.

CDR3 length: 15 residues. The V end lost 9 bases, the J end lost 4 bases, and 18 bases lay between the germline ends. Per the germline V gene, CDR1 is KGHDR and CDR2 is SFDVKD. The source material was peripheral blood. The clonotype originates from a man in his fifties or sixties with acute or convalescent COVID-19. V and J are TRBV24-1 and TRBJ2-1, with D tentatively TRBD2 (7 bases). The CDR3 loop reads CATGRGEGRYNEQFF. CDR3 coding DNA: TGTGCCACCGGGAGGGGGGAGGGCCGTTACAATGAGCAGTTCTTC.